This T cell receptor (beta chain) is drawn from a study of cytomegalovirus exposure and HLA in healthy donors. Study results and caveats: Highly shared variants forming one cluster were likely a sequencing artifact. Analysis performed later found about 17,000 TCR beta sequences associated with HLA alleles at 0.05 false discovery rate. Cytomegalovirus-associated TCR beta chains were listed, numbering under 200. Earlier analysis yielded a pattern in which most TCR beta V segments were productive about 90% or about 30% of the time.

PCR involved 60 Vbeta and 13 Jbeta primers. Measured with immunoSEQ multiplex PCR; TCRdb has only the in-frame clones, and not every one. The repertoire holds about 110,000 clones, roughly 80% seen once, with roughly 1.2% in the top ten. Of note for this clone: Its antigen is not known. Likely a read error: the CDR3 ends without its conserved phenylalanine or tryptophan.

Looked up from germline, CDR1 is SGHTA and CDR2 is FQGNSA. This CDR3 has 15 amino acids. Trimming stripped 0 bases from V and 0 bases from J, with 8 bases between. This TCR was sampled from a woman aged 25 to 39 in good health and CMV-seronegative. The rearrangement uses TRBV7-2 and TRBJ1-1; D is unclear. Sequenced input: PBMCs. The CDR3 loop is CASSLATIMNTEAFV. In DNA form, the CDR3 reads TGTGCCAGCAGCTTAGCGACAATAATGAACACTGAAGCTTTCGTT.